This T cell receptor (beta chain) stems from a study of OX40 agonist ivuxolimab in advanced cancers. With respect to the entire study: Ivuxolimab was an agonistic, fully human IgG2 monoclonal antibody directed against OX40 (CD134), a costimulatory receptor. Intravenous ivuxolimab was administered to patients every 2 weeks at six dose levels: 0.01, 0.1, 0.3, 1.5, 3 and 10 mg/kg. The paper covers the monotherapy dose-escalation part of the phase I ivuxolimab trial, which included N ≈ 57 patients. Patients were allowed to have had prior anti-PD-1, anti-PD-L1 or anti-CTLA-4 therapy, and approximately 41% of the dose-escalation patients had previously received checkpoint inhibitors. Among the roughly 52 dose-escalation patients, roughly 20 had hepatocellular carcinoma, around 15 melanoma, 9 renal cell carcinoma and 9 head and neck cancer. A male proportion of 75% to 85% and a mean age of 60 years, ranging from 23 to 79, were recorded for the dose-escalation cohort. Partial responses were achieved by three dose-escalation patients, of whom one had hepatocellular carcinoma and two had cutaneous melanoma. The purpose of peripheral TCRbeta sequencing was to test whether ivuxolimab changed TCR sequence diversity and led to clonal T-cell expansion.

Concerning this clone itself: Its target antigen remains unknown. Qualities for individual bases were not recorded, and no much larger clone is one base off.

V lost 7 bases and J lost 3 bases; the stretch between them is 7 bases long. The CDR3, cysteine through phenylalanine, is 12 amino acids long. CDR3 DNA only is kept here, 36 bases in frame from base 1. CDR1 and CDR2 were assigned from the germline V gene (reference sequence) as LNHDA and SQIVND. Genomic DNA was isolated from the sorted cells so that the TCRbeta CDR3 region could be sequenced. The immunoSEQ Assay was used to sequence the TCRbeta CDR3 regions. Imported from immuneACCESS, the table was reduced by TCRdb to in-frame sequences with V and J called. These copies leave out some clones; in studies compared against another copy, an unresolved V gene accounts for under half, and the cause of the remainder is not known. Across this sample there are 80,000 to 90,000 clones, with approximately 79% seen only once. Jointly, the top ten make up approximately 1.5% of the sample. The investigation overall reported the following: Low levels of normalized T-cell clonal expansion were also seen in some patients who did not respond. Partial responders in the 0.1-3.0 mg/kg groups had among the lowest normalized peripheral clonal expansion, especially among CD8+ T cells. Which antigens the clonally expanded peripheral T cells were specific for was not determined. After ivuxolimab, more expanded clones were found on average in CD8+ T cells than in CD4+ T cells. At doses of 0.1 to 3.0 mg/kg, clonal expansion of both CD4+ and CD8+ T cells in blood was seen between baseline and week 6.

The trial excluded patients who had a history of autoimmune disease or who were on systemic immunosuppression. Peripheral blood for TCR sequencing was collected from all dose cohorts at baseline, on cycle 4 day 1, and on cycle 7 day 1. The samples were drawn from a first-in-human, open-label, multicenter phase I dose-escalation trial of ivuxolimab. The trial enrolled adults with locally advanced or metastatic head and neck squamous cell, hepatocellular, melanoma or renal cell carcinoma. CD4+ and CD8+ T cells were sorted separately from peripheral blood before TCR sequencing. The TCR was taken from an adult with an advanced solid tumor such as melanoma, head and neck, liver or kidney cancer. The sample was CD4+ or CD8+ T cells sorted from blood, taken in a trial of the OX40 agonist ivuxolimab. The chain was built from TRBV19 and TRBJ2-1, with no D gene named confidently. The base sequence is TGTGCCAGTAACGGCGACTACAATGAGCAGTTCTTC. It specifies CASNGDYNEQFF. Reference TRBV19 and TRBJ2-1 genes cover what lies past the CDR3, so the full variable domain is DGGITQSPKYLFRKEGQNVTLSCEQNLNHDAMYWYRQDPGQGLRLIYYSQIVNDFQKGDIAEGYSVSREKKESFPLTVTSAQKNPTAFYLCASNGDYNEQFFGPGTRLTVL.